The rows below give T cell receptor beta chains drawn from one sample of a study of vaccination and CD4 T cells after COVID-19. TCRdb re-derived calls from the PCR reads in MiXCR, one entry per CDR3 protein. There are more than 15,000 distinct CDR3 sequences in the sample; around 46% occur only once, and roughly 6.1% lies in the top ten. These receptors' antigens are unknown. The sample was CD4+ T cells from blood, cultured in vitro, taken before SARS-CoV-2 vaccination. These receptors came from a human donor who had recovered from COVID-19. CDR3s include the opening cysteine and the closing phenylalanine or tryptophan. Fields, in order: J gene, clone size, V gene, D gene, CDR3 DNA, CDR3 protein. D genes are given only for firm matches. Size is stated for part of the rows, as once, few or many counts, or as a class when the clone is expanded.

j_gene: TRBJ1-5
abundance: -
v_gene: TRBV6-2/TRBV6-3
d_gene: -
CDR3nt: TGTGCCAGCAGTCGGGACAATAGCAATCAGCCCCAGCATTTT
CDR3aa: CASSRDNSNQPQHF

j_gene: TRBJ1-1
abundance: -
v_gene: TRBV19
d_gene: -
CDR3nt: TGTGCCAGTAGTATAGACGCCAACGAAATTAGGGAAGCTTTCTTT
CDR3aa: CASSIDANEIREAFF

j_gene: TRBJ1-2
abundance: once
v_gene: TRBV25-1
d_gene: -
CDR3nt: TGTGCCAGCAGTGTACAGGTCGGAGGCGGCTACACCTTC
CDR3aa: CASSVQVGGGYTF

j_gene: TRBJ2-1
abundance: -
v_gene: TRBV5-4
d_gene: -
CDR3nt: TGTGCCAGCAGCTTGGCCGGGGTGATCGGGCGGGGTTACAATGAGCAGTTCTTC
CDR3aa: CASSLAGVIGRGYNEQFF

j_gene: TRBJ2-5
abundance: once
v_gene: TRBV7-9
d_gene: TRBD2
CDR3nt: TGTGCCAGCAGCGCGGGACTAGCGGGGGGTATAGAGACCCAGTACTTC
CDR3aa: CASSAGLAGGIETQYF

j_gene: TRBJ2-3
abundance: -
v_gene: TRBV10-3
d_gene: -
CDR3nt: TGTGCCATCAGTGAGTCGAGGACAACCAGCACAGATACGCAGTATTTT
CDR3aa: CAISESRTTSTDTQYF

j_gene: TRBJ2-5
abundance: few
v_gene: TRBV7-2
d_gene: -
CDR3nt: TGTGCCAGCAGCTTCAGGGATCAAGAGACCCAGTACTTC
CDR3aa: CASSFRDQETQYF

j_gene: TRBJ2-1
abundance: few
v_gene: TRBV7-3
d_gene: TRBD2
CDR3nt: TGTGCCAGCAGCCCGCTAGCGGGAAACTCCTACAATGAGCAGTTCTTC
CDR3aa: CASSPLAGNSYNEQFF

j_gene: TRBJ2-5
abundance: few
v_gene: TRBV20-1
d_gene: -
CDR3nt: TGCAGTGCACCGTTTCCACGCAACGACGAGACCCAGTACTTC
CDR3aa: CSAPFPRNDETQYF

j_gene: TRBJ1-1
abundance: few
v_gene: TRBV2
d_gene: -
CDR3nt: TGTGCCAGCAGCCGAATACTTCGGGGAGCTTTCTTT
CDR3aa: CASSRILRGAFF

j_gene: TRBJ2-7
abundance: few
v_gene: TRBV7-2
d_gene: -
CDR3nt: TGTGCCAGCAGCTTAGCCACTTACGAGCAGTACTTC
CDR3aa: CASSLATYEQYF

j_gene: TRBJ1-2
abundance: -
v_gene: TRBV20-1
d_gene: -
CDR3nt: TGCAGTGCTAGAGTTGGAGAGGACGGCTACACCTTC
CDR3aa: CSARVGEDGYTF

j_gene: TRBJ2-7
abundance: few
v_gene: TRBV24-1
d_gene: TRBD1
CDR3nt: TGTGCCACCAGCCGCGGGACAGGGTCCCACGAGCAGTACTTC
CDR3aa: CATSRGTGSHEQYF

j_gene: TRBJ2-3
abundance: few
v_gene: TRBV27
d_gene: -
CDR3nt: TGTGCCAGCAGTCCCGAACCCCCCCTGGCAGATACGCAGTATTTT
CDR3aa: CASSPEPPLADTQYF

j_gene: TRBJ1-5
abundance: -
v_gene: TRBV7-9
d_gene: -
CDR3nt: TGTGCCAGCAGCTTAGTACCGAATCAGCCCCAGCATTTT
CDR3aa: CASSLVPNQPQHF

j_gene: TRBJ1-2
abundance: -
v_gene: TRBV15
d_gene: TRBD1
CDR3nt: TGTGCCACCAGCAGTCCAATTGACAGGGGCTTAGGCCATGGCTACACCTTC
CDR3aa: CATSSPIDRGLGHGYTF

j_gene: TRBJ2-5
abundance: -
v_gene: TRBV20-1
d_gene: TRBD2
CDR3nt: TGCAGTGCTGGTCCCACACTAGCGGGGGGGCTGCGAGAGGAGACCCAGTACTTC
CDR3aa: CSAGPTLAGGLREETQYF

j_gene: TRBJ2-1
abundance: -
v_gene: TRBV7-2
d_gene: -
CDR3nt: TGTGCCAGCAGCTTAGAGACCCTGCTGGGTGAGCAGTTCTTC
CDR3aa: CASSLETLLGEQFF

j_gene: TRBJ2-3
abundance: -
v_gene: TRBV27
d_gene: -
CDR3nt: TGTGCCAGCAGCCAGACTATCTCCTACACAGATACGCAGTATTTT
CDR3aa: CASSQTISYTDTQYF

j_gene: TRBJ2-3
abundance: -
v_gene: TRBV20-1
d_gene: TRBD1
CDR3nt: TGCAGTGCTAGAGACCCGACAGGGCCGGCAGATACGCAGTATTTT
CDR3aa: CSARDPTGPADTQYF

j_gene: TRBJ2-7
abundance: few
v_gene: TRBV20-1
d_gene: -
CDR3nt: TGCAGTGCTAGAGATCCCAGCAAGAGGTTCCACGAGCAGTACTTC
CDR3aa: CSARDPSKRFHEQYF

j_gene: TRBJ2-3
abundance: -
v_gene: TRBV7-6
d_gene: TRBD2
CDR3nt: TGTGCCAGCAGCTTAGAGGGACTAGCGGCAACAGATACGCAGTATTTT
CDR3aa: CASSLEGLAATDTQYF

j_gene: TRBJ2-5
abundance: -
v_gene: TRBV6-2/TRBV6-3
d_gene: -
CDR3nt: TGTGCCAGCAGTTATACCGGGGTCACCCAAGAGACCCAGTACTTC
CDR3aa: CASSYTGVTQETQYF

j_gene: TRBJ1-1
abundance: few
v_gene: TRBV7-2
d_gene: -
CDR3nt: TGTGCCAGCAGACAAGACACAGGGCGGGCTTTCTTT
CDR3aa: CASRQDTGRAFF

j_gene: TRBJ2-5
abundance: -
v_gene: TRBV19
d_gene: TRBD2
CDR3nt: TGTGCCAGTAGTAAGGGACTAGCGGCTCTCCAGACCCAGTACTTC
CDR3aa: CASSKGLAALQTQYF

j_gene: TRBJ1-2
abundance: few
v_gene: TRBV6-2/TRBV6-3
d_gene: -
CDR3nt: TGTGCCAGCAGTTACTACGGGAATGGCTACACCTTC
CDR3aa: CASSYYGNGYTF

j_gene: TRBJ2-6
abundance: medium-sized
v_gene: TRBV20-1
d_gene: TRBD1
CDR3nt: TGCAGTGCCACAGCATCGGGACAGGGCTTCTCTGGGGCCAACGTCCTGACTTTC
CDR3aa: CSATASGQGFSGANVLTF

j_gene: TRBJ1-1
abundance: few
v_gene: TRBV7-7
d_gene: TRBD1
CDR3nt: TGTGCCAGCAGCTCCCGACAGGGGGCTGAAGCTTTCTTT
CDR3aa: CASSSRQGAEAFF

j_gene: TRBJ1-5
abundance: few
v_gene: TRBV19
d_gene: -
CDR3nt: TGTGCCAGTAGTTTAGGCGGCGGTAGCAATCAGCCCCAGCATTTT
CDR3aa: CASSLGGGSNQPQHF